This entry lists 16 T cell receptor beta chains sequenced from one sample in a study of blood T cells in healthy people across ages. Primed by a sample-barcoded 5' primer and a J-beta primer mix, a second PCR proceeded for 7 to 11 cycles. TCRdb re-called the 5' RACE reads through MiXCR, storing one row per CDR3 protein. The top ten clones hold approximately 10% of a sample with roughly 1.7 million distinct CDR3 sequences, about 35% of them seen once. Sequencing used blood. The receptors were gathered from a woman in her twenties or thirties in good health.

The sample holds many counts of this clonotype. The chain links TRBV5-1 to TRBJ2-7, with D perhaps being TRBD1 or TRBD2 (5 bases each). This CDR3 region has 14 residues. Germline V gene data show CDR1 as SGHRS and CDR2 as YFSETQ. The germline V and J ends were trimmed by 4 bases and 5 bases, with 16 bases remaining between them. The CDR3 region has the DNA TGCGCCAGCAGCCCCGGACTGGGACGGGACGAGCAGTACTTC. This translates into CASSPGLGRDEQYF.

This clonotype has a handful of counts. The chain uses TRBV6-4 and TRBJ2-3; D not resolved. Looked up from germline, CDR1 is MRHNA and CDR2 is SNTAGT. This CDR3 is 13 amino acids long. Trimming cost V 2 bases and J 3 bases, with 6 bases left between them. The CDR3 sequence is CASSDGVTDTQYF. CDR3 DNA sequence: TGTGCCAGCAGTGACGGGGTTACAGATACGCAGTATTTT.

This clonotype has a handful of counts. The V gene is TRBV7-2, the J gene TRBJ2-1; D uncertain. Germline values: CDR1 SGHTA, CDR2 FQGNSA. CDR3 size: 15 residues. V was trimmed by 2 bases and J by 10 bases, leaving 18 bases between them. For the CDR3, the DNA is TGTGCCAGCAGCTTATTTGTTTCTGGCCGGAGCGAGCAGTTCTTC. Translation gives CASSLFVSGRSEQFF.

This clonotype was observed a handful of times. The chain has TRBV3-1 and TRBJ2-3; D remains unclear. V was shortened by 1 base and J by 0 bases, with 11 bases between the two germline ends. Germline V CDR1 and CDR2: LGHDT, YNNKEL (reference sequence). The CDR3 has 16 amino acids. The CDR3 is CASSQVLRSSTDTQYF. In DNA form, the CDR3 reads TGTGCCAGCAGCCAAGTTTTGCGGTCTAGCACAGATACGCAGTATTTT.

The chain recombines TRBV7-2 with TRBJ2-7, with 11 bases lining up with TRBD1. CDR3 length equals 15 residues. V trimming: 6 bases; J trimming: 3 bases; junction bases outside the gene matches: 7. Germline CDR1 is SGHTA and CDR2 is FQGNSA. CDR3 nucleotides: TGTGCCAGCAGGCCAGCCGGGACAGGGGGCTACGAGCAGTACTTC. Its translation: CASRPAGTGGYEQYF.

This clonotype was picked up a small number of times. The CDR3 region has the DNA TGCAGCGTCATCGCAGCGGTGAACTACAATGAGCAGTTCTTC. Translating gives CSVIAAVNYNEQFF. This rearrangement joins TRBV29-1 to TRBJ2-1, with D perhaps matching TRBD2 (5 bases). Germline CDR1 is SQVTM and CDR2 is ANQGSEA. The V gene lost 6 bases and the J gene lost 3 bases, with 15 bases spanning the gap. The CDR3 length is 14 residues.

This clonotype was counted a single time. Being one base from a much bigger clone, this may be a read error. This chain joins TRBV29-1 and TRBJ2-5; D is ambiguous. V was shortened by 1 base and J by 0 bases, with 3 bases between the two germline ends. Germline V gives CDR1 SQVTM, CDR2 ANQGSEA. The CDR3 has 12 residues. CDR3 residues: CSVEGYQETQYF. For the CDR3, the DNA is TGCAGCGTTGAAGGGTACCAAGAGACCCAGTACTTC. The entire variable domain, with the rest obtained from reference TRBV29-1 and TRBJ2-5, is as follows: SAVISQKPSRDICQRGTSLTIQCQVDSQVTMMFWYRQQPGQSLTLIATANQGSEATYESGFVIDKFPISRPNLTFSTLTVSNMSPEDSSIYLCSVEGYQETQYFGPGTRLLVL.

Comments on this clonotype: A single base separates this from a much larger clone, so it may be a read error. The CDR3 nucleotides are TGTGCCAGCAGTTGGGCAACTAATGAAAAACTGTTTTTT. This encodes CASSWATNEKLFF. The chain combines TRBV6-1 with TRBJ1-4; no clear D gene. The CDR3 runs to 13 residues. The germline V gene has CDR1 MNHNS and CDR2 SASEGT. V was shortened by 5 bases and J by 0 bases, with 4 bases between the two germline ends.

On this clonotype itself: Compared with germline, one end of the junction differs, possibly owing to a read error. The chain combines TRBV14 with TRBJ2-7, with D uncertain. The CDR3 totals 13 residues. Germline V gives CDR1 SGHDN, CDR2 FVKESK. The chain's CDR3 is CASSHPSSCEQYF. The CDR3 region has the DNA TGTGCCAGCAGCCACCCCAGTTCCTGCGAGCAGTACTTC.

This clonotype showed up just a few times. The V and J genes are TRBV2 and TRBJ2-5; 12 bases fit TRBD2. CDR1 and CDR2 from the germline V gene are SNHLY and FYNNEI. V lost 6 bases, J lost 1 base, and 3 bases stayed unmatched. The CDR3 extends over 15 amino acids. The CDR3 DNA reads TGTGCCAGCAGACCTAGCGGGAGGGCCCAAGAGACCCAGTACTTC. Translating it yields CASRPSGRAQETQYF.

This clonotype appeared once. The CDR3 DNA follows: TGTGCCAGCAGAAACTCGGACGGCTACTATGGCTACACCTTC. Its translation: CASRNSDGYYGYTF. The chain carries TRBV6-5 and TRBJ1-2; D is unresolved. Trimming cost V 6 bases and J 3 bases, with 14 bases left between them. The CDR3 runs to 14 residues. CDR1 and CDR2 (germline): MNHEY, SVGAGI.

The chain is built from TRBV5-1 and TRBJ2-5; TRBD1 agrees at 7 bases. CDR3 length: 13 amino acids. V lost 4 bases, J lost 5 bases, and 5 bases stayed unmatched. Looked up from germline, CDR1 is SGHRS and CDR2 is YFSETQ. The DNA for the CDR3 is TGCGCCAGCAGCAAGGAACAGGGGGAGACCCAGTACTTC. This sequence encodes CASSKEQGETQYF.

This clonotype was detected only a few times. The chain combines TRBV28 with TRBJ2-5; no reliable D call. The J call may be wrong; the DNA end is better matched by TRBJ2-7. This CDR3 region has 12 residues. CDR1 and CDR2 (germline): MDHEN, SYDVKM. The CDR3 sequence: CASGVLYYEQYF. The CDR3 DNA reads TGTGCCAGCGGTGTCCTCTACTACGAGCAGTACTTC.

The chain joins TRBV6-1 to TRBJ1-2; tentatively, D is TRBD1 (5 bases). V shed 3 bases and J shed 8 bases, with 16 bases lying between them. The CDR3 covers 14 residues. Germline V gives CDR1 MNHNS, CDR2 SASEGT. CDR3: CASSDLGRAGGYTF. DNA for the CDR3: TGTGCCAGCAGTGATTTAGGCAGGGCGGGCGGCTACACCTTC.

This clonotype was counted many times. CDR3 in amino acids: CSVEIFGGPGANVLTF. As DNA, the CDR3 is TGCAGCGTTGAAATATTTGGTGGACCTGGGGCCAACGTCCTGACTTTC. The rearrangement joins TRBV29-1 to TRBJ2-6, with unresolved D. CDR1 SQVTM and CDR2 ANQGSEA come from the germline V gene. Trimming left V 2 bases short and J 2 bases short, with 13 bases between. This CDR3 is built from 16 residues. Together with reference TRBV29-1 and TRBJ2-6, the CDR3 gives the full variable domain: SAVISQKPSRDICQRGTSLTIQCQVDSQVTMMFWYRQQPGQSLTLIATANQGSEATYESGFVIDKFPISRPNLTFSTLTVSNMSPEDSSIYLCSVEIFGGPGANVLTFGAGSRLTVL.

The V call is TRBV20-1, the J call TRBJ1-5, with D uncertain. Trimming stripped 4 bases from V and 0 bases from J, with 7 bases between. From germline, CDR1 is DFQATT and CDR2 SNEGSKA (reference sequence). This CDR3 is built from 13 residues. Here the CDR3 reads CSATDYSNQPQHF. The CDR3 DNA sequence: TGCAGTGCTACCGATTATAGCAATCAGCCCCAGCATTTT.